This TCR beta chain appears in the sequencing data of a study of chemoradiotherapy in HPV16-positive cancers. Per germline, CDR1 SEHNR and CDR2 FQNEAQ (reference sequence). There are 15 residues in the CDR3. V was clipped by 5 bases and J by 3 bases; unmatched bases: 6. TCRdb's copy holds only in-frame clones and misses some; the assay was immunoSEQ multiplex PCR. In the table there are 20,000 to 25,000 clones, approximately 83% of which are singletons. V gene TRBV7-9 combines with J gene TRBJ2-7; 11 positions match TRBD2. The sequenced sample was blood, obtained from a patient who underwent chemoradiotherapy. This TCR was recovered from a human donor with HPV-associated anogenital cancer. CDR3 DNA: TGTGCCAGCAGCCCTAAAGGGACTAGCGGCTACGAGCAGTACTTC. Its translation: CASSPKGTSGYEQYF. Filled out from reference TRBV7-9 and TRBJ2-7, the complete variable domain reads DTGVSQNPRHKITKRGQNVTFRCDPISEHNRLYWYRQTLGQGPEFLTYFQNEAQLEKSRLLSDRFSAERPKGSFSTLEIQRTEQGDSAMYLCASSPKGTSGYEQYFGPGTRLTVT.